This record concerns one TCR beta chain sequence. The data belong to a study of OX40 agonist ivuxolimab in advanced cancers. The data were produced by immunoSEQ multiplex PCR, yet TCRdb's version contains in-frame clones alone and is incomplete. Among 90,000 to 100,000 clones listed, about 85% were seen once. CDR1 SGHRS and CDR2 YFSETQ come from the germline V gene. The CDR3 spans 15 residues. Trimming removed 1 base from V and 5 bases from J; junction bases left unmatched: 4. This clonotype originated in an adult with an advanced solid tumor such as melanoma, head and neck, liver or kidney cancer. The specimen comprised CD4+ or CD8+ T cells sorted from blood, sampled in a trial of the OX40 agonist ivuxolimab. The genes are TRBV5-1 and TRBJ2-1; 9 bases line up with TRBD2. This CDR3 reads CASSLRLAGNNEQFF. CDR3 sequence (DNA): TGCGCCAGCAGCTTGAGGCTAGCGGGAAACAATGAGCAGTTCTTC.